The 25 T cell receptor beta chains given below trace back to one sample, sequenced in a study of blood T cells in healthy people across ages. It was with a sample-barcoded 5' primer and a J-beta primer mix that a second PCR of about 7 to 12 cycles was run. TCRdb itself ran the 5' RACE reads through MiXCR, one entry per CDR3 protein. The sample yields about 1.4 million distinct CDR3 sequences, 59% seen once. Sequencing used blood. Receptors originate from a man between 18 and 35 years old in good health.

This clonotype was counted only a few times. V usage is TRBV4-2 and J usage is TRBJ2-7; D may be TRBD1 (6 bases). Trimming removed 3 bases at V and 5 bases at J, with 14 bases between. This CDR3 has 14 residues. Germline CDR1 LGHNA, CDR2 YNFKEQ. DNA for the CDR3: TGTGCCAGCAGCCAGGAGGACAGAGCCAACGAGCAGTACTTC. It is translated as CASSQEDRANEQYF.

The chain is built from TRBV20-1 and TRBJ1-1, with D possibly TRBD1 on 5 matching bases. Germline CDR1 reads DFQATT; CDR2 reads SNEGSKA (reference sequence). Trimming shortened V by 2 bases and J by 3 bases, and 13 bases separated the two germline ends. The CDR3 has 14 amino acids. The CDR3 region is CSARRGGGDTEAFF. CDR3 DNA: TGCAGTGCTAGAAGGGGTGGAGGGGACACTGAAGCTTTCTTT.

This clonotype turned up a few times. The chain couples TRBV6-5 to TRBJ2-5; TRBD2 matches at 7 bases. The DNA matches TRBJ2-7 better at its end, which makes the J call doubtful. The CDR3 sequence is 12 residues long. In germline, CDR1 is MNHEY, CDR2 SVGAGI. This chain's CDR3 is CATKAGPSEQYF. The CDR3 nucleotides are TGTGCCACCAAAGCGGGGCCTAGCGAGCAGTACTTC.

The chain uses TRBV7-2 and TRBJ2-7; D not resolved. V gave up 1 base and J gave up 3 bases, with 19 bases separating them. The germline gives CDR1 SGHTA, CDR2 FQGNSA. The CDR3 has 17 residues. The CDR3 protein is CASSLEGPWAPLYEQYF. The CDR3 DNA is TGTGCCAGCAGCTTAGAAGGACCCTGGGCCCCCCTCTACGAGCAGTACTTC.

This clonotype was seen just once. The rearrangement uses TRBV5-1 and TRBJ2-3, with 7 bases aligning to TRBD2. The CDR3 loop spans 16 amino acids. V trimming: 3 bases; J trimming: 3 bases; junction bases outside the gene matches: 10. Germline V gene sequence: CDR1 SGHRS, CDR2 YFSETQ. The CDR3 loop is CASSSRASGFTDTQYF. The CDR3 nucleotides read TGCGCCAGCAGCTCTCGAGCTAGCGGTTTTACAGATACGCAGTATTTT.

The V call is TRBV29-1, the J call TRBJ2-3; D unresolved. Germline V lookup: CDR1 SQVTM, CDR2 ANQGSEA. The V gene lost 0 bases and the J gene lost 6 bases, with 7 bases spanning the gap. This CDR3 region has 12 residues. CDR3 region: CSVEDLSDTQYF. In DNA form, the CDR3 reads TGCAGCGTTGAAGATTTGTCGGATACGCAGTATTTT.

This clonotype was seen a few times. This chain links TRBV7-8 with TRBJ2-7, with unresolved D. CDR3 length: 13 residues. The ends were cut back, 5 bases at V and 6 bases at J, with 14 bases in the middle. Germline assignment: CDR1 SGHVS and CDR2 FQNEAQ. CDR3 sequence (DNA): TGTGCCAGCAGCGAGAAAACAGAGTCCGAGCAGTACTTC. Translation: CASSEKTESEQYF.

Comments on this clonotype: An end of the junction does not agree with germline; a read error may underlie this. The CDR3 DNA reads TGCGCCGGCAGCCAAGACATCCGATACAATGAGCAGTTCTTC. Translated: CAGSQDIRYNEQFF. The chain recombines TRBV4-1 with TRBJ2-1; no reliable D call. The CDR3 runs to 14 residues. The germline CDR1 and CDR2 sequences are MGHRA and YSYEKL.

The sample holds a few counts of this clonotype. J is TRBJ2-1 and V is TRBV5-6, with 10 bases that match TRBD1. CDR1 and CDR2 (germline): SGHDT, YYEEEE. The V segment lost 4 bases and the J segment 8 bases; nucleotides outside the gene matches: 15. The CDR3 sequence is 17 residues long. The CDR3 protein is CASSPEPGQGFSYEQFF. The CDR3 coding sequence is TGTGCCAGCAGCCCTGAACCGGGACAGGGGTTCTCCTATGAGCAGTTCTTC.

V usage is TRBV27 and J usage is TRBJ2-1; TRBD1 is a possible D gene (6 bases). The CDR3 is 16 residues long. Germline CDR1 and CDR2: MNHEY and SMNVEV (reference sequence). The V end was cut by 6 bases, the J end by 8 bases, with 23 bases between. The CDR3 loop reads CASSLLTGPPVDEQFF. In DNA, the CDR3 is TGTGCCAGCAGCCTTTTAACAGGGCCACCGGTCGATGAGCAGTTCTTC.

The CDR3 protein is CASRADNSPLHF. CDR3 DNA: TGTGCCAGCAGGGCCGATAATTCACCCCTCCACTTT. The chain couples TRBV6-2 or TRBV6-3 to TRBJ1-6; D not certain. Germline V gene data show CDR1 as MNHEY and CDR2 as SVGEGT. The CDR3 length is 12 residues. V lost 6 bases, J lost 5 bases, and 5 bases lay in between.

The chain joins TRBV5-6 to TRBJ2-4, with D possibly TRBD1 on 6 matching bases. Trimming removed 4 bases from V and 13 bases from J, with 15 bases in between. The CDR3 sequence is 12 residues long. Germline CDR1 reads SGHDT; CDR2 reads YYEEEE. DNA for the CDR3: TGTGCCAGCAGCATAGGACAGCTAGAGCAGTACTTC. This encodes CASSIGQLEQYF.

This clonotype was observed a handful of times. This chain links TRBV7-2 with TRBJ2-1, with TRBD2 matching 9 bases. The junction had 3 bases not matched to a gene; V was cut back by 2 bases and J by 4 bases. This CDR3 contains 15 residues. CDR1 and CDR2 from the germline V gene are SGHTA and FQGNSA. The CDR3 reads CASSLTLAGYNEQFF. Here the CDR3 DNA reads TGTGCCAGCAGCTTAACCCTAGCGGGGTACAATGAGCAGTTCTTC.

The chain combines TRBV12-3 or TRBV12-4 with TRBJ1-5; possible D gene TRBD1, 5 bases. Trimming stripped 2 bases from V and 5 bases from J, with 10 bases between. There are 14 residues in the CDR3. CDR3 bases: TGTGCCAGCAGTTTAACCGGGACGGATCAGCCCCAGCATTTT. Its translation is CASSLTGTDQPQHF.

The chain carries TRBV29-1 and TRBJ2-4, with D perhaps matching TRBD2 (5 bases). The assigned J gene may be wrong: the sequence end matches TRBJ2-7 better. The CDR3 has 13 amino acids. Germline CDR1 is SQVTM and CDR2 is ANQGSEA. CDR3 protein: CSVGWRGPYEQYF. Here the CDR3 DNA reads TGCAGCGTTGGTTGGAGAGGGCCCTACGAGCAGTACTTC.

This sequence joins TRBV14 and TRBJ2-5; no clear D gene. From germline, CDR1 is SGHDN and CDR2 FVKESK. The CDR3 contains 13 residues. V was trimmed by 2 bases and J by 5 bases, leaving 9 bases between them. CDR3 nucleotides: TGTGCCAGCAGCCAATCGGCTGTGGAGACCCAGTACTTC. It codes for CASSQSAVETQYF.

V gene TRBV12-3 or TRBV12-4 combines with J gene TRBJ2-4; the D is unclear. Trimming cost V 6 bases and J 12 bases, with 15 bases left between them. This CDR3 spans 12 amino acids. The CDR3 DNA follows: TGTGCCAGCAGCCCCCCGATGCAGCATCAGTACTTC. Encoded protein: CASSPPMQHQYF.

As concerns this clonotype: One junction end disagrees with the germline gene, perhaps due to a read error. This chain connects TRBV29-1 to TRBJ2-5, with D hard to call. Germline V CDR1 and CDR2: SQVTM, ANQGSEA. This CDR3 has 20 residues. This CDR3 reads CSVEDPSIRVEQIFQEAQYF. CDR3 in DNA: TGCAGCGTTGAAGATCCAAGTATCCGCGTTGAACAGATCTTCCAAGAGGCCCAGTACTTC.

The chain links TRBV20-1 to TRBJ2-7; 9 bases align to TRBD1. The CDR3 extends over 13 amino acids. Losses at the gene ends were 5 bases for V and 5 bases for J; bases not matched to a gene: 7. Germline CDR1 DFQATT, CDR2 SNEGSKA (reference sequence). CDR3 nucleotide sequence: TGCAGTGCTTCCCGGGACAGGGCGGACGAGCAGTACTTC. It is translated as CSASRDRADEQYF.

The rearrangement links TRBV7-2 to TRBJ2-7; 8 bases match TRBD2. Matching the DNA end better, TRBJ2-5 makes the J call doubtful. This CDR3 is 15 amino acids long. Per germline, CDR1 SGHTA and CDR2 FQGNSA. The CDR3 DNA reads TGTGCCAGCAGCTTAAACGGGGGGGCTGAGGAGACCCAGTACTTC. This translates into CASSLNGGAEETQYF.

This clonotype has only a few counts. V is TRBV4-1 and J is TRBJ1-2, with D possibly matching TRBD1 (6 bases). CDR3 length: 15 residues. Germline values: CDR1 MGHRA, CDR2 YSYEKL. Between the trimmed V and J ends, which lost 6 bases and 5 bases, there was a span of 19 bases. Written as DNA, the CDR3 is TGCGCCAGCAGTAACCACTGGACAGTACATTATGGCTACACCTTC. Its protein product is CASSNHWTVHYGYTF.

This clonotype was counted a few times. This chain joins TRBV27 and TRBJ2-5; possibly TRBD2 for D (5 bases). The closer fit of TRBJ2-7 to the DNA end suggests the J call may be wrong. Germline CDR1 and CDR2: MNHEY and SMNVEV (reference sequence). The CDR3 runs 14 residues. The CDR3 loop is CASSFGVSVNEQYF. The CDR3, as DNA: TGTGCCAGCAGTTTCGGGGTATCCGTCAACGAGCAGTACTTC.

The genes are TRBV28 and TRBJ2-7; D tentatively fits TRBD1 or TRBD2 (6 bases each). Germline CDR1 and CDR2: MDHEN and SYDVKM. V lost 6 bases and J lost 5, with 17 bases in between. The CDR3 is 14 amino acids. In DNA, the CDR3 is TGTGCCAGCAGCCAACTGGGGGGCAGAAACGAGCAGTACTTC. It codes for CASSQLGGRNEQYF.

The chain has TRBV7-2 and TRBJ1-5; D remains unclear. CDR1 and CDR2 from the germline V gene are SGHTA and FQGNSA. CDR3 length equals 12 residues. V lost 5 bases and J 6 bases, leaving 8 bases between the germline ends. The CDR3 sequence is CASSPSGQPQHF. The CDR3 region has the DNA TGTGCCAGCAGCCCTTCTGGTCAGCCCCAGCATTTT.

J is TRBJ2-1 and V is TRBV12-3 or TRBV12-4; 14 nucleotides align to TRBD2. The CDR3 extends over 18 amino acids. The junction had 8 bases not matched to a gene; V was cut back by 5 bases and J by 2 bases. In DNA form, the CDR3 reads TGTGCCAGCAGTCCCTTAAGGACTAGCGGGAGGCCCTACAATGAGCAGTTCTTC. Amino acids: CASSPLRTSGRPYNEQFF.